The rows below give T cell receptor beta chains drawn from one sample of a study of follicular helper T cells after annual influenza vaccination. This table comes from immunoSEQ multiplex PCR, and its TCRdb copy is limited to in-frame clones, with some not included. Here the sample spans 9,500 to 15,000 clones, nearly 80% being singletons. Sequenced material: CXCR5+ CD38- circulating T follicular helper cells from blood, taken on the day of influenza vaccination. These receptors all stem from an adult who received the influenza vaccine. The CDR3 runs from the conserved cysteine through the conserved F or W. A D gene is named only where the DNA matches it firmly. Size is omitted from some rows. Given values are once, few, many or a class for expanded clones.

v_gene	j_gene	d_gene	abundance	CDR3nt	CDR3aa
TRBV28	TRBJ1-2	TRBD1	-	TGTGCCAGCAGTTTATTGGGACAGGCTAACTATGGCTACACCTTC	CASSLLGQANYGYTF
TRBV27	TRBJ2-7	-	few	TGTGCCAGAGGGGGACCGGCCAAGGCATGCTACGAGCAGTACTTC	CARGGPAKACYEQYF
TRBV5-1	TRBJ2-3	-	-	TGCGCCAGCAGCTTCGAGGGTTCAGATACGCAGTATTTT	CASSFEGSDTQYF
TRBV9	TRBJ2-3	-	-	TGTGCCAGCAGCGTAGTATGGAGTGGCAGGGTGACAGATACGCAGTATTTT	CASSVVWSGRVTDTQYF
TRBV7-9	TRBJ1-6	TRBD1	few	TGTGCCAGCAGCAGAGGACAGGGGACTGATTCACCCCTCCACTTT	CASSRGQGTDSPLHF
TRBV7-8	TRBJ2-7	-	-	TGTGCCAGCAGCTCAGCCGCGAGCTCCTACGAGCAGTACTTC	CASSSAASSYEQYF
TRBV5-4	TRBJ2-3	-	-	TGTGCCAGCAACATGGGGGGTAGTAGCACAGATACGCAGTATTTT	CASNMGGSSTDTQYF
TRBV5-6	TRBJ2-3	TRBD1	-	TGTGCCAGCAGCCCAGGACAGGGGGTATTCACAGATACGCAGTATTTT	CASSPGQGVFTDTQYF
TRBV4-1	TRBJ2-2	-	once	TGCGCCAGCAGCCAAAATAAGGGGGCGAACACCGGGGAGCTGTTTTTT	CASSQNKGANTGELFF
TRBV19	TRBJ1-1	-	-	TGTGCCAGTAGTATGGGTAATCGGGGAGAAGCTTTCTTT	CASSMGNRGEAFF
TRBV6-4	TRBJ1-3	-	-	TGTGCCAGCAGTGATCAGGGAACGATACCCGCGTCTGGAAACACCATATATTTT	CASSDQGTIPASGNTIYF
TRBV2	TRBJ1-6	-	few	TGTGCCAGCATTGGGAGGCAGGGTGGTTCACCCCTCCACTTT	CASIGRQGGSPLHF
TRBV4-2	TRBJ2-3	-	-	TGTGCCGGCAGCCCGATCCCTACGGATACGCAGTATTTT	CAGSPIPTDTQYF
TRBV28	TRBJ1-6	-	-	TGTGCCACCGAAACCGGGACATTCTCACCCCTCCACTTT	CATETGTFSPLHF
TRBV28	TRBJ1-2	TRBD1	-	TGTGCCAGCAGTCCACCGGGACAGGGAGCGGTCGTGTACTATGGCTACACCTTC	CASSPPGQGAVVYYGYTF
TRBV2	TRBJ2-3	-	-	TGTGCCAGCATTTATACAGATACGCAGTATTTT	CASIYTDTQYF
TRBV5-4	TRBJ2-2	TRBD1	-	TGTGCTTCTCAACGGCCGGGAAACAGGGGGGCCGGGGAGCTGTTTTTT	CASQRPGNRGAGELFF
TRBV28	TRBJ2-4	-	once	TGTGCCAGCAGTTTGACACCGGGCGGGAACATTCAGTACTTC	CASSLTPGGNIQYF
TRBV4-3	TRBJ2-5	-	-	TGCGCCAGCAGCAAAGGAGCGGTCGGTGGGGAGACCCAGTACTTC	CASSKGAVGGETQYF
TRBV9	TRBJ2-3	TRBD2	-	TGTGCCAGCAGCGTAGGACTAGCGGGCACAGATACGCAGTATTTT	CASSVGLAGTDTQYF
TRBV7-8	TRBJ2-3	-	-	TGTGCCAGCAGCTTAGCCCCGGAGGATACGCAGTATTTT	CASSLAPEDTQYF
TRBV19	TRBJ1-2	TRBD1	-	TGTGCCACCGCGGACAGGGACCGCTATGGCTACACCTTC	CATADRDRYGYTF
TRBV6-1	TRBJ2-7	-	-	TGTGCCAGCAGTGAAGCCAGGAGGGGGCGGGCCCGGGGAAGGGGCGAGCAGTACTTC	CASSEARRGRARGRGEQYF
TRBV19	TRBJ2-2	-	-	TGTGCCAGCCTTACATCTTCACAGGGATACGCGAACACCGGGGAGCTGTTTTTT	CASLTSSQGYANTGELFF
TRBV6-1	TRBJ1-2	-	-	TGTGCCAGCAGTGAATCCCGGGGGAGTGGTGGCTACACCTTC	CASSESRGSGGYTF
TRBV6-6	TRBJ1-4	TRBD1	-	TGTGCCAGCAGCTCCGGACAGGGGGCGAATGAAAAACTGTTTTTT	CASSSGQGANEKLFF
TRBV28	TRBJ2-3	-	-	TGTGCCAGCGTTTTAGCGGGCACAGATACGCAGTATTTT	CASVLAGTDTQYF
TRBV6-5	TRBJ2-5	-	-	TGTGCCAGCAGTCCCGGGACATACCAAGAGACCCAGTACTTC	CASSPGTYQETQYF
TRBV6-1	TRBJ2-1	TRBD2	-	TGTGCCAGCAGTGGCCGCGGACTAGGCTACAATGAGCAGTTCTTC	CASSGRGLGYNEQFF
TRBV28	TRBJ1-2	TRBD1	-	TGTGCCAGCAGTACGACAGGGGGCGCCGGTGGCTACACCTTC	CASSTTGGAGGYTF
TRBV5-6	TRBJ1-4	-	few	TGTGCCAGCAGCGAGGAGGGCTTTAATGAAAAACTGTTTTTT	CASSEEGFNEKLFF
TRBV6-1	TRBJ1-1	TRBD1	few	TGTGCCAGCAGTGTCTCGGACAGGGTGGACACTGAAGCTTTCTTT	CASSVSDRVDTEAFF
TRBV7-9	TRBJ1-5	-	-	TGTGCCAGCAGCTTCGGGGGCAATCAGCCCCAGCATTTT	CASSFGGNQPQHF
TRBV7-7	TRBJ2-3	-	few	TGTGCCAGCAGCTTAGATAGAACAGATACGCAGTATTTT	CASSLDRTDTQYF
TRBV19	TRBJ2-5	TRBD1	-	TGTGCCAGTAGTATTTCTACAGGGGGGAAGACCCAGTACTTC	CASSISTGGKTQYF
TRBV7-2	TRBJ1-2	-	-	TGTGCCAGCAGCTTAGCCCCGGACTATGGCTACACCTTC	CASSLAPDYGYTF
TRBV7-6	TRBJ2-7	TRBD1	-	TGTGCCAGCAGCATGACAGGGTATAGTCACGAGCAGTACTTC	CASSMTGYSHEQYF
TRBV5-5	TRBJ2-7	-	once	TGTGCCAGCAGCCTCGTAGGTCCCTCCGAGCAGTACTTC	CASSLVGPSEQYF
TRBV7-8	TRBJ1-6	-	few	TGTGCCAGCAGCCCAGATGGCAGGGGAGTCTCACCCCTCCACTTT	CASSPDGRGVSPLHF
TRBV5-4	TRBJ1-4	TRBD1	-	TGTGCCAGCAGCTTGGGGGGACAGGGGCGCCCGAATGAAAAACTGTTTTTT	CASSLGGQGRPNEKLFF